A selection of T cell receptor beta chains follows, all from one sample in a study of T-cell reconstitution after alpha-beta-depleted transplantation in children. TCRdb re-called the PCR reads through MiXCR, storing one row per CDR3 protein. The sample holds about 610,000 distinct CDR3 sequences, roughly a tenth seen once. This material consisted of PBMCs from the stem cell graft donor, taken from the stem cell graft. The receptors were sampled from a human donor who donated a stem cell graft to a child with acute myeloid leukemia. CDR3s include the opening cysteine and the closing phenylalanine or tryptophan. Clone size is not always given. Where it is, it says once, few, many or a class for expanded clones.

abundance: .; j_gene: TRBJ1-6; v_gene: TRBV6-5; CDR3aa: CASSLQGVKRSSPLHF
abundance: .; j_gene: TRBJ2-1; v_gene: TRBV7-9; CDR3aa: CASSLRESPSYNEQFF
abundance: .; j_gene: TRBJ1-4; v_gene: TRBV12-3/TRBV12-4; CDR3aa: CASRKGPFRDEKLFF
abundance: few; j_gene: TRBJ2-3; v_gene: TRBV7-9; CDR3aa: CASSSPGGILTDTQYF
abundance: many; j_gene: TRBJ2-7; v_gene: TRBV21-1; CDR3aa: CASSKVLRGRPEQYF
abundance: few; j_gene: TRBJ1-2; v_gene: TRBV20-1; CDR3aa: CSARGALSLDGYTF
abundance: .; j_gene: TRBJ1-5; v_gene: TRBV29-1; CDR3aa: CSVLGQAGSGNQPQHF
abundance: many; j_gene: TRBJ2-1; v_gene: TRBV20-1; CDR3aa: CSASEDSYNEQFF
abundance: many; j_gene: TRBJ2-1; v_gene: TRBV28; CDR3aa: CASSSLDGKHNEQFF
abundance: few; j_gene: TRBJ1-2; v_gene: TRBV29-1; CDR3aa: CSVEAEGTGRVGGYTF
abundance: .; j_gene: TRBJ1-6; v_gene: TRBV4-3; CDR3aa: CASRPGQLDSPLHF
abundance: few; j_gene: TRBJ2-1; v_gene: TRBV20-1; CDR3aa: CSASGLAGGGSSYNEQFF
abundance: few; j_gene: TRBJ2-7; v_gene: TRBV28; CDR3aa: CASMGVAGVPTYEQYF
abundance: few; j_gene: TRBJ2-3; v_gene: TRBV10-2; CDR3aa: CASSEEGRTDTQYF
abundance: few; j_gene: TRBJ2-7; v_gene: TRBV20-1; CDR3aa: CSARDIRLSYEQYF
abundance: .; j_gene: TRBJ2-7; v_gene: TRBV28; CDR3aa: CAGARGSSYEQYF
abundance: many; j_gene: TRBJ1-6; v_gene: TRBV20-1; CDR3aa: CSASLTVTSNSPLHF
abundance: .; j_gene: TRBJ2-7; v_gene: TRBV29-1; CDR3aa: CSVDSQTGYEQYF
abundance: few; j_gene: TRBJ2-2; v_gene: TRBV20-1; CDR3aa: CSAPLGTSVPGELFF
abundance: .; j_gene: TRBJ2-1; v_gene: TRBV12-3/TRBV12-4; CDR3aa: CALHLPGLDMNEQFF